Sequencing of this T cell receptor beta chain was carried out in a study of cytomegalovirus exposure and HLA in healthy donors. This clone was detected once. The CDR3 contains 12 residues. CDR1 SQVTM and CDR2 ANQGSEA come from the germline V gene. The primer mix had 60 Vbeta and 13 Jbeta primers. The data were produced by immunoSEQ multiplex PCR, yet TCRdb's version contains in-frame clones alone and is incomplete. The table records 77,000 or so clones, over 70% of them present only once. The rearrangement joins TRBV29-1 to TRBJ2-1; 8 positions match TRBD2. The specimen was PBMCs. The receptor was derived from a woman between 40 and 55 years old in good health and CMV-seronegative. CDR3 residues: CSVLSGSYEQFF. The CDR3 nucleotides are TGCAGTGTGTTAAGCGGGAGCTATGAGCAGTTCTTC.